The 6 T cell receptor beta chains listed next were all sequenced from one sample in a study of control samples from healthy donors and cancer patients. Clones were sequenced by immunoSEQ multiplex PCR, and TCRdb holds only the in-frame ones, with some missing. The sample records nearly 200,000 clones, roughly nine tenths being singletons. Sequencing was performed on blood. These receptors were taken from a man in his thirties or forties in good health.

The chain links TRBV5-4 to TRBJ2-1, with TRBD2 matching over 12 bases. After removal of 4 bases from V and 8 bases from J, the junction contained 13 bases not matched to a gene. The CDR3 runs to 17 residues. Germline lookup yields CDR1 SGHNT and CDR2 YYREEE (reference sequence). The CDR3 DNA reads as TGTGCCAGCAGCCGATATTCTAGCGGGGGGGCCTTCGATGAGCAGTTCTTC. Encoded protein: CASSRYSSGGAFDEQFF.

CDR3 coding DNA: TGCGCCAGCAGCCCGTTGGAGGGGCGGGGCAGCACAGATACGCAGTATTTT. Its protein is CASSPLEGRGSTDTQYF. J is TRBJ2-3 and V is TRBV4-1, with D possibly TRBD2 on 6 matching bases. The V gene's germline CDR1 is MGHRA and CDR2 YSYEKL. The CDR3 is 17 residues long. V lost 4 bases, J lost 0 bases, and 17 bases lay in between.

This clone has a single count. The chain employs TRBV5-1 and TRBJ1-5; 7 positions agree with TRBD1. With 3 bases clipped from V and 2 bases from J, the junction kept 2 bases outside the gene matches. There are 14 residues in the CDR3. CDR1 is SGHRS, CDR2 YFSETQ, per germline. CDR3 loop: CASSSTGGNQPQHF. CDR3 nucleotide sequence: TGCGCCAGCAGCTCAACAGGGGGCAATCAGCCCCAGCATTTT.

The chain uses TRBV7-9 and TRBJ2-1, with 10 bases fitting TRBD1. The J segment lost 8 bases and the V segment lost 6 bases, leaving 10 bases of the junction unmatched. The CDR3 covers 15 residues. Germline V gives CDR1 SEHNR, CDR2 FQNEAQ (reference sequence). As DNA, the CDR3 is TGTGCCAGCAGTTCCGGGACAGGGGCCCTTTATGAGCAGTTCTTC. Translation: CASSSGTGALYEQFF.

This clone showed up just once. V usage is TRBV7-9 and J usage is TRBJ1-3; D ambiguous. Germline V gene data show CDR1 as SEHNR and CDR2 as FQNEAQ (reference sequence). Trimming removed 5 bases from V and 0 bases from J, with 17 bases in between. This CDR3 is 17 amino acids long. CDR3 residues: CASSPRIGIYSGNTIYF. CDR3 coding DNA: TGTGCCAGCAGCCCCCGGATAGGCATCTACTCTGGAAACACCATATATTTT. Supplemented by reference TRBV7-9 and TRBJ1-3, the full variable domain reads DTGVSQNPRHKITKRGQNVTFRCDPISEHNRLYWYRQTLGQGPEFLTYFQNEAQLEKSRLLSDRFSAERPKGSFSTLEIQRTEQGDSAMYLCASSPRIGIYSGNTIYFGEGSWLTVV.

This clone has just one count. This rearrangement joins TRBV28 to TRBJ1-3; 7 bases match TRBD1. Germline V CDR1 and CDR2: MDHEN, SYDVKM. Trimming removed 6 bases from V and 1 base from J; junction bases left unmatched: 6. The CDR3 consists of 15 residues. The CDR3 is CASSDRVASGNTIYF. The CDR3 DNA is TGTGCCAGCAGCGACAGGGTAGCTTCTGGAAACACCATATATTTT.